The clone carrying this T cell receptor beta chain showed up just a few times. These data originate in a study of circulating tumor DNA in untreated peripheral T-cell lymphoma. Assay used: immunoSEQ multiplex PCR; TCRdb lists only in-frame clones, some missing. Found here are some 7,300 clones, about three quarters of them singletons; the top ten hold more than 15%. The V end lost 5 bases, the J end lost 6 bases, and 20 bases lay between the germline ends. This CDR3 has 16 residues. Germline V lookup: CDR1 MNHGY, CDR2 SAAAGT. J is TRBJ2-1 and V is TRBV6-8; D perhaps matches TRBD1 (6 bases). The sequence derives from a human donor with peripheral T-cell lymphoma. Sequenced sample: tumor tissue. The CDR3 bases are TGTGCCAGCAGTGCCAACAGGGCAGGGGTGGCCAATGAGCAGTTCTTC. Translation gives CASSANRAGVANEQFF.